The clone carrying this T cell receptor beta chain occurred many times. What it binds is not known. This record comes from a study of neurological immune-mediated disorders. Notes on the study in general: Subjects shared no identical expanded-clone CDR3 amino acid sequences, suggesting private TCR-beta repertoires in all groups. HTLV-1-associated myelopathy led in TCR clonal expansion, while multiple sclerosis ranked lowest, below healthy controls. When the repertoires were grouped phylogenetically, those of 18 of the 34 multiple sclerosis patients came together in a single cluster of related CDR3 sequences, which points to a possible repertoire-level signature.

TCRdb re-called the 5' RACE reads through MiXCR, storing one row per CDR3 protein. The table shows about 50,000 distinct CDR3 sequences, with under 2% occurring only once. V shed 3 bases and J shed 4 bases, with 10 bases lying between them. CDR3 length: 14 amino acids. CDR1 is SGHRS and CDR2 is YFSETQ in the germline V gene. The V and J genes are TRBV5-1 and TRBJ2-2; the D call may be TRBD1 or TRBD2 (5 bases each). The sample consisted of PBMCs. The sequence derives from a woman aged 35 to 49 with multiple sclerosis. This CDR3 is CASSSRDATGELFF. Here the CDR3 DNA reads TGCGCCAGCAGCTCCCGGGACGCCACCGGGGAGCTGTTTTTT.